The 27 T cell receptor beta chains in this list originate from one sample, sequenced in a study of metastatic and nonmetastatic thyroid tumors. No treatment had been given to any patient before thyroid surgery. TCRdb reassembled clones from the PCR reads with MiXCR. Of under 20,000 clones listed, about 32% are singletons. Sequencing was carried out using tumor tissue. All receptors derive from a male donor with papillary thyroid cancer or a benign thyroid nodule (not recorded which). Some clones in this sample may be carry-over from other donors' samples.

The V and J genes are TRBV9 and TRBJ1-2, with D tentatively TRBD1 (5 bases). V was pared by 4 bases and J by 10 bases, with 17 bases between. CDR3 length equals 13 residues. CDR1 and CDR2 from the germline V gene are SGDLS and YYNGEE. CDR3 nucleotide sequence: TGTGCCAGCAGCCCGGCAGGGACCTCATACTACACCTTC. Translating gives CASSPAGTSYYTF.

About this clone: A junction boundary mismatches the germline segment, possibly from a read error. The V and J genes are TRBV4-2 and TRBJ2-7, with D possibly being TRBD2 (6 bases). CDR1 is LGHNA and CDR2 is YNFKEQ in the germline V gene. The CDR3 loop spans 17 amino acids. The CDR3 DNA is TGTGCGAGCAGCCAAGATTTTACGGGAGCAGCAACCTACGAGCAGTACTTC. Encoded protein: CASSQDFTGAATYEQYF.

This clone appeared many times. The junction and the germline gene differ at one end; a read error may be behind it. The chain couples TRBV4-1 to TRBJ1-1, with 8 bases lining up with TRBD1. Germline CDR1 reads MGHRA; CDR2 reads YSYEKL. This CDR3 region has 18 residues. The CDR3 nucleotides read TGCGCCAGCAGCCAAGGACTGCAGGGGGCACTCTCGAACGCTGAAGCTTTCTTT. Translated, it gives CASSQGLQGALSNAEAFF.

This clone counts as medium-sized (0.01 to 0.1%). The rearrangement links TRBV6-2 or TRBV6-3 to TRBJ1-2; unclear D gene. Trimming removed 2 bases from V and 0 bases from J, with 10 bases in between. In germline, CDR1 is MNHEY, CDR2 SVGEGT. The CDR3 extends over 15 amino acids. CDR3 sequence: CASSYVGRTNYGYTF. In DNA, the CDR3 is TGTGCCAGCAGTTACGTCGGCAGAACTAACTATGGCTACACCTTC.

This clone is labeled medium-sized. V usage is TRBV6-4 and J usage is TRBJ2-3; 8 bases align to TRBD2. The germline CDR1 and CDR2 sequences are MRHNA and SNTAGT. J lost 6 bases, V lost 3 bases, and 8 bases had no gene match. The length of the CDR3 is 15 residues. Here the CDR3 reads CASSDIAGGPDTQYF. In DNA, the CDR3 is TGTGCCAGCAGTGATATTGCGGGAGGCCCTGATACGCAGTATTTT.

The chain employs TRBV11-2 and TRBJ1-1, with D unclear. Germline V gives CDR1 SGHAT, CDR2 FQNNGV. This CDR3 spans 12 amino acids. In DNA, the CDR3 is TGTGGGTGCAGCTTAGCCCAAAATGAAGCTTTCTTT. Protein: CGCSLAQNEAFF. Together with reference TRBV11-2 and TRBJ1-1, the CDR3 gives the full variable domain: EAGVAQSPRYKIIEKRQSVAFWCNPISGHATLYWYQQILGQGPKLLIQFQNNGVVDDSQLPKDRFSAERLKGVDSTLKIQPAKLEDSAVYLCGCSLAQNEAFFGQGTRLTVV.

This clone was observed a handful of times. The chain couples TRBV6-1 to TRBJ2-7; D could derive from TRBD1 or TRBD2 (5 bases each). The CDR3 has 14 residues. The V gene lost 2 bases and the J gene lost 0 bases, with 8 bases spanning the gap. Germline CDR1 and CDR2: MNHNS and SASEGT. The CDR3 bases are TGTGCCAGCAGTGAACGGGGCGCCTCCTACGAGCAGTACTTC. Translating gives CASSERGASYEQYF.

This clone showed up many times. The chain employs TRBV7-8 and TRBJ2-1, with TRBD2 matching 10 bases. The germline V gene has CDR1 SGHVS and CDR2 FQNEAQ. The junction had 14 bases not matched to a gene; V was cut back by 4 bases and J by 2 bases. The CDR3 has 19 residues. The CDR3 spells CASSSQGPYSGRTYNEQFF. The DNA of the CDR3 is TGTGCCAGCAGCTCCCAGGGGCCTTATAGCGGGAGGACCTACAATGAGCAGTTCTTC.

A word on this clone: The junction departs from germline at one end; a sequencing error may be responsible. The CDR3 loop reads CASTQEPQYF. The CDR3 bases are TGTGCCAGCACCCAAGAGCCCCAGTACTTC. This chain joins TRBV3-1 and TRBJ2-5; D remains ambiguous. The germline V gene encodes CDR1 LGHDT and CDR2 YNNKEL (reference sequence). The CDR3 length is 10 residues.

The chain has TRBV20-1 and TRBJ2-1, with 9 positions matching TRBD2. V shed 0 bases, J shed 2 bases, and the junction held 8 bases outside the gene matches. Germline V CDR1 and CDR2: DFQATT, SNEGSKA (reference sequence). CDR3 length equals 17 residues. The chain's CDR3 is CSARDAISGGPYNEQFF. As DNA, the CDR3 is TGCAGTGCTAGAGACGCAATTAGCGGGGGCCCCTACAATGAGCAGTTCTTC.

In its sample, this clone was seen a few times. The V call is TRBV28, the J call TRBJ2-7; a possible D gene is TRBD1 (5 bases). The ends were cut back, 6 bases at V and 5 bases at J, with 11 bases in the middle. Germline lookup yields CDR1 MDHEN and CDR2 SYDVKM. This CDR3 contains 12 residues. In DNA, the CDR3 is TGTGCCAGCAGCCCAGGGCTGCACGAGCAGTACTTC. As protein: CASSPGLHEQYF.

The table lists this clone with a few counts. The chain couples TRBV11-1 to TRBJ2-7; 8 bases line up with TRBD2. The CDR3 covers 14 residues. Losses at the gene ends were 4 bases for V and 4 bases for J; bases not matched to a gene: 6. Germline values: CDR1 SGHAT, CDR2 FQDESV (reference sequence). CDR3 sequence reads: CASSSRGVIYEQYF. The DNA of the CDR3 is TGTGCCAGCAGCTCGCGGGGGGTAATATACGAGCAGTACTTC.

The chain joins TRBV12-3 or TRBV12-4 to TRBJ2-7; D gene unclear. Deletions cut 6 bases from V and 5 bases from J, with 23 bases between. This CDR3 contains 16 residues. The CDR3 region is CASSSTLRVPSHEQYF. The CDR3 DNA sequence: TGTGCCAGCAGCTCGACCCTCCGAGTCCCGTCCCACGAGCAGTACTTC.

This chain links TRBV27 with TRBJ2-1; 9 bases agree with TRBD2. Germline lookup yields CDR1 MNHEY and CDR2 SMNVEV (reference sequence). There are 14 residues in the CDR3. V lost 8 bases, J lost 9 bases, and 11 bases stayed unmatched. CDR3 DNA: TGTGCCAGCGGAAGGGGACTAGCTGGTTTTGAGCAGTTCTTC. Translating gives CASGRGLAGFEQFF.

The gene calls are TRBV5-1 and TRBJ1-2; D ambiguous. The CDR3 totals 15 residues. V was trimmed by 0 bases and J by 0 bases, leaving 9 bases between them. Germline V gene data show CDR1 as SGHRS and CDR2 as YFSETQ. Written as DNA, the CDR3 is TGCGCCAGCAGCTTGGATGCAGGAGCTAACTATGGCTACACCTTC. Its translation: CASSLDAGANYGYTF.

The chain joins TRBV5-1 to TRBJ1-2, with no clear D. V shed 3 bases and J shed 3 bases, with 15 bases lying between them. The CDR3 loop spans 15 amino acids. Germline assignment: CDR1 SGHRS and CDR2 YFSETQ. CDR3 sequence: CASSWISGADYGYTF. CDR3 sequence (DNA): TGCGCCAGCAGCTGGATCTCGGGCGCCGACTATGGCTACACCTTC.

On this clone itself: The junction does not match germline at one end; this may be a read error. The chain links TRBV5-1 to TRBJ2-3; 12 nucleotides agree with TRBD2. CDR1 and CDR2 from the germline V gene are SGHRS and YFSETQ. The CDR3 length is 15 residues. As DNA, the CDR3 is TGTGCCAGCAGCTTGACTAGCGGGAGCCCAGATGCGCAGTATTTT. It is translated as CASSLTSGSPDAQYF.

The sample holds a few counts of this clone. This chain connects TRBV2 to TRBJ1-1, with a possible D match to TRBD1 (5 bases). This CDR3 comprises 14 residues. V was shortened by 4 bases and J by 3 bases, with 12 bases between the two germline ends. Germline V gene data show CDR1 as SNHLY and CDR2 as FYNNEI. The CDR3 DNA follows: TGTGCCAGCAGTGTCGAGGGGATATACACTGAAGCTTTCTTT. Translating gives CASSVEGIYTEAFF.

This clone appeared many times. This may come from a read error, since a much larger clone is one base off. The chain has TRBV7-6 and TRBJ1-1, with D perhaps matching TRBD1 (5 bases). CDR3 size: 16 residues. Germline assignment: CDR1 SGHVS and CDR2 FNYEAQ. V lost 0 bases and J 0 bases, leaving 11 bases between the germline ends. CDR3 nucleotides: TGTGCCAGCAGCTTAGCTCGCCCAGGGTTGAACACTGAAGCTTTCTTT. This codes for CASSLARPGLNTEAFF.

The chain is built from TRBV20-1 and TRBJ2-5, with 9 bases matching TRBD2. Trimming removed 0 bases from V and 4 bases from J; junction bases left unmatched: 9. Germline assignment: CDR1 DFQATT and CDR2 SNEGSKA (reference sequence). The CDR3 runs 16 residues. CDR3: CSARDYRAGGRETQYF. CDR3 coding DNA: TGCAGTGCTAGAGATTATAGAGCGGGAGGTAGAGAGACCCAGTACTTC.

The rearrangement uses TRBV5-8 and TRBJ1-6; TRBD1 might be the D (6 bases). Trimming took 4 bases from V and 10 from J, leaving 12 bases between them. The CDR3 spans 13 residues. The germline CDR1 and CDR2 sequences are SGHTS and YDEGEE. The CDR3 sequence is CASSVGGWSPLHF. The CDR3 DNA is TGTGCCAGCAGCGTAGGGGGTTGGTCACCCCTCCACTTT.

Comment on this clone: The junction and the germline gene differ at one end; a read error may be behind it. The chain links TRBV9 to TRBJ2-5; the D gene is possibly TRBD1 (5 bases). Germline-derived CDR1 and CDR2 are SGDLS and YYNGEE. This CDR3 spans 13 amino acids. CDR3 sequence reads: CASRVGVRETQYF. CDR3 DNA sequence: TGTGCCAGCAGAGTAGGGGTCCGGGAGACCCAGTACTTC.

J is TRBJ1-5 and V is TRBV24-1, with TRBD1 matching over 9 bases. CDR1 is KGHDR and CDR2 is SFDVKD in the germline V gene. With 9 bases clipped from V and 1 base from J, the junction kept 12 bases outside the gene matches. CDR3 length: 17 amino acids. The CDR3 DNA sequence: TGTGCCACCGGTCCCGGGACAGGGATGAAGAGCAATCAGCCCCAGCATTTT. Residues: CATGPGTGMKSNQPQHF.

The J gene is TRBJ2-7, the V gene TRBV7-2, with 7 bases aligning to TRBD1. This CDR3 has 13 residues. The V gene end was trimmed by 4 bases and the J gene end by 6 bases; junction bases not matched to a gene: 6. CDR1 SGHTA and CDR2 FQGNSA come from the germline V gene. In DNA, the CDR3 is TGTGCCAGCAGCTACGACAGGGTTCGCGAGCAGTACTTC. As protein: CASSYDRVREQYF.

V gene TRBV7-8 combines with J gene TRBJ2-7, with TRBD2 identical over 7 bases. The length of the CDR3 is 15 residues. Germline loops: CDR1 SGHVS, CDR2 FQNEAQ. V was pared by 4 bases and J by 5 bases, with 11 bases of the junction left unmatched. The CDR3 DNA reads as TGTGCCAGCAGCTCCCGCCGGCTAGCGGCCGACGAGCAGTACTTC. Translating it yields CASSSRRLAADEQYF.

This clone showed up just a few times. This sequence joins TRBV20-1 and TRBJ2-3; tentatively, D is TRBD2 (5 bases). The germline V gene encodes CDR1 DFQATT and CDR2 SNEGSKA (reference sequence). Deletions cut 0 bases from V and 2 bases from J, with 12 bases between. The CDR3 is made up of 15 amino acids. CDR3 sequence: CSARDSRRDTDTQYF. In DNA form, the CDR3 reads TGCAGTGCTAGAGATTCCCGCCGGGACACAGATACGCAGTATTTT.

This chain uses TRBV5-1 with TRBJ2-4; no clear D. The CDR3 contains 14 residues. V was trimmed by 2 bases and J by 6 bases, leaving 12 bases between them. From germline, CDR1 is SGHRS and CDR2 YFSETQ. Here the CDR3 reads CASSLLSGTNIQYF. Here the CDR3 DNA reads TGCGCCAGCAGCTTACTAAGTGGCACAAACATTCAGTACTTC.